These T cell receptor beta chains were read from a single sample in a study of CD39 and CD103 CD8 tumor-infiltrating T cells. Only in-frame clones appear in the TCRdb table, and some are missing; sequencing was by immunoSEQ multiplex PCR. The table has about a thousand clones, around 34% seen once; the top ten hold roughly a sixth. The sample was CD39- CD103- CD8+ T cells sorted from the tumor. These receptors all come from a human donor with melanoma. Each CDR3 is given with its conserved first and last residue. The D gene is left open where the match is weak. Clone size is not always given. Where it is, it says once, few, many or a class for expanded clones.

len,d_gene,abundance,v_gene,j_gene,CDR3nt,CDR3aa
16,.,.,TRBV15,TRBJ1-2,TGTGCCACCAGCAGAGATAGGGGACTTTACCCCTATGGCTACACCTTC,CATSRDRGLYPYGYTF
16,.,once,TRBV4-1,TRBJ2-1,TGCGCCAGCAGCCAAACCTTCCCAGCCTACTACAATGAGCAGTTCTTC,CASSQTFPAYYNEQFF
15,.,.,TRBV13,TRBJ2-4,TGTGCCAGCAGCCTCCCACCTCTAGCCAAAAACATTCAGTACTTC,CASSLPPLAKNIQYF
15,.,medium-sized,TRBV4-1,TRBJ2-2,TGCGCCAGCAGCCAAGGATTATCTTCCACCGGGGAGCTGTTTTTT,CASSQGLSSTGELFF
15,.,.,TRBV11-2,TRBJ2-6,TGTGCCAGCAGCCCTTCCCCTTCTGGGGCCAACGTCCTGACTTTC,CASSPSPSGANVLTF
17,TRBD2,.,TRBV7-9,TRBJ2-7,TGTGCCAGCAGCTTAGGCGGGGGGGCTAGCTTCTTGGTCGAGCAGTACTTC,CASSLGGGASFLVEQYF
14,TRBD2,medium-sized,TRBV29-1,TRBJ2-3,TGCAGCGTTGAAGTGGAACTAGCGAGAGATACGCAGTATTTT,CSVEVELARDTQYF
15,.,.,TRBV11-1,TRBJ2-6,TGTGCCAGCAGCCCTTCCCCTTCTGGGGCCAACGTCCTGACTTTC,CASSPSPSGANVLTF
17,TRBD2,medium-sized,TRBV6-1,TRBJ2-3,TGTGCCAGCAGTGAACAGGCTAGCGGGGACTACACAGATACGCAGTATTTT,CASSEQASGDYTDTQYF
15,TRBD2,.,TRBV7-9,TRBJ2-7,TGTGCCAGCAGCTCCCTGTCGGGGGGGTCCTACGAGCAGTACTTC,CASSSLSGGSYEQYF
12,TRBD2,large,TRBV29-1,TRBJ2-4,TGCAGCGCTGGGACTAGCGGGAGCATTCAGTACTTC,CSAGTSGSIQYF
14,.,.,TRBV7-6,TRBJ2-7,TGTGCCAGCAGCTTATCTGGGGGTAGTGGCGAGCAGTACTTC,CASSLSGGSGEQYF
15,TRBD1,.,TRBV7-8,TRBJ1-5,TGTGCCAGCAGCTCGGGGACAGTTAGCAATCAGCCCCAGCATTTT,CASSSGTVSNQPQHF
13,TRBD1,.,TRBV7-2,TRBJ1-2,TGTGCCAGCAGCCCGACAGGGGTGGAAGGCTACACCTTC,CASSPTGVEGYTF
13,.,few,TRBV5-3,TRBJ1-1,TGTGCCAGCAGCTTGAGTCCGTGGGCAGAAGCTTTCTTT,CASSLSPWAEAFF
14,.,medium-sized,TRBV19,TRBJ2-7,TGTGCCAGTAGTATCTATGGCAGCCCCTACGAGCAGTACTTC,CASSIYGSPYEQYF
12,.,medium-sized,TRBV6-5,TRBJ2-7,TGTGCCAGCAAGGACTATAACTACGAGCAGTACTTC,CASKDYNYEQYF
16,TRBD1,.,TRBV7-3,TRBJ1-2,TGTGCCAGCAGCCAAGATAGGGGACAGGACAACTATGGCTACACCTTC,CASSQDRGQDNYGYTF
15,TRBD1,large,TRBV30,TRBJ2-3,TGTGCCTGGAGTGTAACAGGGGGGAGCACAGATACGCAGTATTTT,CAWSVTGGSTDTQYF
16,TRBD2,large,TRBV10-2,TRBJ2-3,TGCGCCAGCAGCCCTAGCGGGGGGACGGTCGGGGATACGCAGTATTTT,CASSPSGGTVGDTQYF
15,.,large,TRBV5-5,TRBJ2-3,TGTGCCAGCAGCTTGGTGGACCCCTCAGGAGATACGCAGTATTTT,CASSLVDPSGDTQYF
12,.,medium-sized,TRBV7-9,TRBJ1-1,TGTGCCAGCAGCCCAGCCGACACTGAAGCTTTCTTT,CASSPADTEAFF
13,.,medium-sized,TRBV14,TRBJ1-2,TGTGCCAGCAGCCCAGAGGACAGATATGGCTACACCTTC,CASSPEDRYGYTF
15,.,.,TRBV11-2,TRBJ2-3,TGTGCCAGCAGCCAAGACCGGGGAGGACAAGATACGCAGTATTTT,CASSQDRGGQDTQYF
18,.,medium-sized,TRBV6-4,TRBJ1-4,TGTGCCAGCAGTGACTCGAAGGTCCGCCGCCCAACTAATGAAAAACTGTTTTTT,CASSDSKVRRPTNEKLFF
14,.,large,TRBV5-6,TRBJ2-7,TGTGCCAGCAGCAACCTGGAGCGAGCCTACGAGCAGTACTTC,CASSNLERAYEQYF
14,TRBD1,medium-sized,TRBV27,TRBJ2-2,TGTGCCAGCAGTACAACAGGGGTCACCGGGGAGCTGTTTTTT,CASSTTGVTGELFF
14,.,medium-sized,TRBV4-1,TRBJ2-1,TGCGCCAGCAGCCAAGCCTTTCCTAGCTCTGAGCAGTTCTTC,CASSQAFPSSEQFF
13,.,.,TRBV27,TRBJ1-2,TGTGCCAGCAGCCTAGGGGGGTTCAATGGCTACACCTTC,CASSLGGFNGYTF
16,.,.,TRBV15,TRBJ1-4,TGTGCCACCAGCAGAGATCCCCAGGGAAATGTTAGGAAACTGTTTTTT,CATSRDPQGNVRKLFF
16,.,.,TRBV5-5,TRBJ1-2,TGTGCCAGCAGCCAAGGGGGACGGGGAGCTAACTATGGCTACACCTTC,CASSQGGRGANYGYTF
18,TRBD2,few,TRBV7-9,TRBJ2-6,TGTGCCAGCAGCTTGTTTGTGGGGGGGGGATATGGGGCCAACGTCCTGACTTTC,CASSLFVGGGYGANVLTF
18,.,.,TRBV7-2,TRBJ2-4,TGTGCCAGCAGCTTAGCGGGGTGGGGCCAACTAGCCAAAAACATTCAGTACTTC,CASSLAGWGQLAKNIQYF
15,TRBD1,.,TRBV7-1,TRBJ1-2,TGTGCCAGCAGCTTAGAGTGGCAGGGGGAGAATGGCTACACCTTC,CASSLEWQGENGYTF
14,TRBD2,.,TRBV4-1,TRBJ2-1,TGCGCCAGCAGCCCAGCGGGGGAGGGCAATGAGCAGTTCTTC,CASSPAGEGNEQFF
16,.,medium-sized,TRBV11-3,TRBJ1-6,TGTGCCAGCAGCTTAAACTCGGGGGGCCAATTTTCACCCCTCCACTTT,CASSLNSGGQFSPLHF
12,.,.,TRBV7-3,TRBJ2-7,TGTGCCAGCAGTAAGACTAGAGTCGAGCAGTACTTC,CASSKTRVEQYF
15,.,.,TRBV7-3,TRBJ1-4,TGTGCCAGCAGCCCACCGACAGGCCTAAATGAAAAACTGTTTTTT,CASSPPTGLNEKLFF
12,.,.,TRBV5-3,TRBJ1-1,TGTGCCAGCAGCTTACGAGGCACTGAAGCTTTCTTT,CASSLRGTEAFF
14,TRBD1,medium-sized,TRBV5-5,TRBJ1-4,TGTGCCAGCAGCTTAATACAGGGGGGAACGGAACTGTTTTTT,CASSLIQGGTELFF
16,.,medium-sized,TRBV7-2,TRBJ1-6,TGTGCCAGCAGCTTAAACTCGGGGGGCCAATTTTCACCCCTCCACTTT,CASSLNSGGQFSPLHF
16,TRBD2,.,TRBV5-8,TRBJ2-7,TGTGCCAGCAGCTTGGGGTCAGCGGGAGGGACCGAAGAGCAGTACTTC,CASSLGSAGGTEEQYF
14,TRBD1,medium-sized,TRBV5-4,TRBJ1-6,TGTGCCAGCAGCCCCCGGACAGGCTATTCACCCCTCCACTTT,CASSPRTGYSPLHF
14,.,medium-sized,TRBV27,TRBJ1-5,TGTGCCAGCAGTTGGGGTTATAGCAATCAGCCCCAGCATTTT,CASSWGYSNQPQHF
17,TRBD2,.,TRBV5-1,TRBJ2-3,TGCGCCAGCAGCCCAACCGGGACTAGCTCCGCCGCAGATACGCAGTATTTT,CASSPTGTSSAADTQYF
20,TRBD2,once,TRBV5-5,TRBJ2-7,TGTGCCAGCAGCTTGACCGGGGTCCGGACTAGCGGATTGAGCTCCTACGAGCAGTACTTC,CASSLTGVRTSGLSSYEQYF
16,.,medium-sized,TRBV19,TRBJ1-3,TGTGCCAGTAGTACTCGAGGGCTGCGCTCTGGAAACACCATATATTTT,CASSTRGLRSGNTIYF
13,TRBD2,few,TRBV7-6,TRBJ2-2,TGTGCCAGCAGCGAGTTCGGGGGGGAGGAGCTGTTTTTT,CASSEFGGEELFF
16,TRBD2,.,TRBV7-3,TRBJ2-2,TGTGCCAGCAGCTTTTTAGCGGGAGGAGGGACCGGGGAGCTGTTTTTT,CASSFLAGGGTGELFF
16,.,.,TRBV5-1,TRBJ2-3,TGCGCCAGCAGGTTCCCGATGGAGCCTTCCACAGATACGCAGTATTTT,CASRFPMEPSTDTQYF
16,.,.,TRBV28,TRBJ2-3,TGTGCCAGCAGCTTAGGCAACGCGGTGAGCACAGATACGCAGTATTTT,CASSLGNAVSTDTQYF
17,.,.,TRBV4-1,TRBJ2-2,TGCGCCAGCAGCCGATTCGCCGACAGGACCTACACCGGGGAGCTGTTTTTT,CASSRFADRTYTGELFF
15,TRBD1,.,TRBV5-6,TRBJ2-7,TGTGCCAGCAGCTTAGCCACAGGGGCTCCTTTCGAGCAGTACTTC,CASSLATGAPFEQYF
17,.,.,TRBV7-9,TRBJ1-2,TGCGCCAGCAGCCAAGAACGGCTGGCTTTAAGCTACGGAGGCTACACCTTC,CASSQERLALSYGGYTF